This T cell receptor (beta chain) originates from a study of regulatory T cells in long-lasting Graves disease. The study, taken as a whole, reports: Authors noted too few samples as a limitation.

Sample time point: newly diagnosed GD, antithyroid drugs for less than 3 months. Making the TCR library involved RNA that had been extracted from PBMCs. This clonotype was found many times. What it recognizes is unknown. The CDR3 sequence is 17 residues long. Germline CDR1 reads MDHEN; CDR2 reads SYDVKM. The trim removed 6 bases at V and 3 bases at J, leaving 13 bases unmatched. With iRepertoire HTBI primers and Arm-PCR of CDR3 regions, TCR beta libraries were built. MiXCR was run by TCRdb on the multiplex PCR reads, yielding one entry per CDR3 protein. The repertoire consists of 400,000 to 450,000 distinct CDR3 sequences, with 16% occurring once and the leading ten covering about 10%. These same records also appear under a second study, on T cells in Graves' hyperthyroidism and ophthalmopathy.

This TCR was recovered from a woman aged 25-40 years with Graves disease. This chain connects TRBV28 to TRBJ1-5; 8 bases are shared with TRBD1. Sequencing was performed on peripheral blood mononuclear cells (PBMCs), taken at new diagnosis, from a patient treated with antithyroid drugs. The chain's CDR3 is CASRDRTGKVPNQPQHF. Here the CDR3 DNA reads TGTGCCAGCAGGGACAGGACAGGGAAGGTTCCCAATCAGCCCCAGCATTTT.